The 28 T cell receptor beta chains listed next were all sequenced from one sample in a study of blood T cells in healthy people across ages. Alongside a J-beta primer mix, a sample-barcoded 5' primer served in a second PCR lasting about 7 to 11 cycles. A single record per CDR3 protein comes from TCRdb applying MiXCR to the 5' RACE reads. The data hold about 1,500,000 distinct CDR3 sequences, with approximately 28% observed a single time. Sequencing was carried out using blood. The receptor set was obtained from a woman under 40 in good health.

The chain couples TRBV7-9 to TRBJ1-6; a possible D gene is TRBD1 (5 bases). V lost 3 bases and J 0 bases, leaving 18 bases between the germline ends. This CDR3 region has 19 residues. Germline V gives CDR1 SEHNR, CDR2 FQNEAQ (reference sequence). CDR3: CASSLHVVQASSYNSPLHF. The CDR3 nucleotides are TGTGCCAGCAGCTTGCACGTAGTACAGGCGAGCTCCTATAATTCACCCCTCCACTTT. The full variable domain, in which reference TRBV7-9 and TRBJ1-6 provide the parts outside the CDR3, is DTGVSQNPRHKITKRGQNVTFRCDPISEHNRLYWYRQTLGQGPEFLTYFQNEAQLEKSRLLSDRFSAERPKGSFSTLEIQRTEQGDSAMYLCASSLHVVQASSYNSPLHFGNGTRLTVT.

This clonotype was recorded many times. This chain joins TRBV7-9 and TRBJ2-7; D is tentatively TRBD1 or TRBD2 (5 bases each). Germline V CDR1 and CDR2: SEHNR, FQNEAQ (reference sequence). The CDR3 runs 13 residues. Trimming left V 4 bases short and J 2 bases short, with 9 bases between. Written as DNA, the CDR3 is TGTGCCAGCAGCTGGGACGGAGCCTACGAGCAGTACTTC. Translating it yields CASSWDGAYEQYF.

There are a few counts of this clonotype. This rearrangement joins TRBV6-2 or TRBV6-3 to TRBJ1-5; a possible D gene is TRBD1 (6 bases). Germline V lookup: CDR1 MNHEY, CDR2 SVGEGT. The CDR3 extends over 17 amino acids. With 2 bases removed from V and 0 bases from J, the gap between germline ends came to 14 bases. The CDR3 DNA is TGTGCCAGCAGTTACGTTTCAGGGGCGCATAGCAATCAGCCCCAGCATTTT. This encodes CASSYVSGAHSNQPQHF.

Concerning this clonotype: This sequence may be a read error, since a much larger clone differs from it by one base. This sequence joins TRBV12-3 or TRBV12-4 and TRBJ2-7; 10 nucleotides align to TRBD1. The CDR3 sequence is 15 residues long. Trimming took 8 bases from V and 3 from J; bases not matched to a gene: 10. The CDR3 protein is CASPMGDRGCYEQYF. Here the CDR3 DNA reads TGTGCCAGCCCTATGGGGGACAGGGGATGCTACGAGCAGTACTTC.

V usage is TRBV11-1 and J usage is TRBJ1-1; the D gene is possibly TRBD1 (6 bases). The CDR3 totals 14 residues. The V gene lost 8 bases and the J gene lost 5 bases, with 18 bases spanning the gap. Germline V gene sequence: CDR1 SGHAT, CDR2 FQDESV (reference sequence). DNA of the CDR3: TGTGCCAGCTCGAAGGACAGTATAGGGACTGAAGCTTTCTTT. Protein: CASSKDSIGTEAFF.

This chain joins TRBV19 and TRBJ2-1, with 12 bases lining up with TRBD2. J gave up 6 bases and V 7 bases, and 10 bases lay outside the gene matches. This CDR3 region has 16 residues. Germline V lookup: CDR1 LNHDA, CDR2 SQIVND (reference sequence). CDR3 amino acids: CASTKRLAGVGNEQFF. The CDR3 DNA reads TGTGCCAGTACCAAAAGACTAGCGGGAGTCGGCAATGAGCAGTTCTTC. Together with reference TRBV19 and TRBJ2-1, the CDR3 gives the full variable domain: DGGITQSPKYLFRKEGQNVTLSCEQNLNHDAMYWYRQDPGQGLRLIYYSQIVNDFQKGDIAEGYSVSREKKESFPLTVTSAQKNPTAFYLCASTKRLAGVGNEQFFGPGTRLTVL.

This clonotype was seen repeatedly, ten times or more. The chain employs TRBV15 and TRBJ2-5; D is possibly TRBD2 (6 bases). Trimming removed 2 bases at V and 5 bases at J, with 6 bases between. Germline assignment: CDR1 LNHNV and CDR2 YYDKDF (reference sequence). The CDR3 length is 12 residues. DNA for the CDR3: TGTGCCACCAGCAGAAGCGGGGAGACCCAGTACTTC. The encoded protein is CATSRSGETQYF.

The table lists this clonotype with many counts. The chain couples TRBV20-1 to TRBJ2-5; possibly TRBD1 for D (6 bases). CDR3 length: 13 amino acids. Per the germline V gene, CDR1 is DFQATT and CDR2 is SNEGSKA (reference sequence). Trimming cost V 5 bases and J 3 bases, with 13 bases left between them. CDR3 residues: CSAPGAGEETQYF. In nucleotides, the CDR3 is TGCAGTGCTCCTGGGGCAGGGGAAGAGACCCAGTACTTC.

CDR3 protein: CASSGDRRSSGYTF. CDR3 bases: TGTGCCAGCAGTGGCGACAGGAGATCGAGTGGCTACACCTTC. The rearrangement links TRBV25-1 to TRBJ1-2, with D maybe TRBD1 (6 bases). The CDR3 extends over 14 amino acids. Between the trimmed V and J ends, which lost 4 bases and 7 bases, there was a span of 16 bases. In germline, CDR1 is MGHDK, CDR2 SYGVNS.

This clonotype was recorded a few times. This chain connects TRBV20-1 to TRBJ1-5; no clear D gene. Trimming took off 2 bases at V and 5 bases at J, with 13 bases between the two ends. This CDR3 comprises 14 residues. CDR1 DFQATT and CDR2 SNEGSKA come from the germline V gene (reference sequence). The CDR3 bases are TGCAGTGCTAGACCAGAGTCGGGGTATCAGCCCCAGCATTTT. This sequence encodes CSARPESGYQPQHF.

J is TRBJ2-4 and V is TRBV2; tentative D call: TRBD1 (6 bases). The end of the DNA is better explained by TRBJ2-7, so the J call may be wrong. Per the germline V gene, CDR1 is SNHLY and CDR2 is FYNNEI. This CDR3 comprises 14 residues. CDR3 DNA sequence: TGTGCCAGCAGACCAGGGGACGATCTCTACGAGCAGTACTTC. Its protein is CASRPGDDLYEQYF.

The V and J genes are TRBV20-1 and TRBJ2-1, with a possible D match to TRBD1 (6 bases). Trimming pared 6 bases from V and 3 bases from J, leaving 18 bases between. Germline-derived CDR1 and CDR2 are DFQATT and SNEGSKA (reference sequence). This CDR3 spans 15 amino acids. The CDR3 bases are TGCAGTGCAACGGTCCCGGGACAAGTCTACAATGAGCAGTTCTTC. Its translation is CSATVPGQVYNEQFF.

This clonotype was recorded at least ten times. The J gene is TRBJ2-7, the V gene TRBV11-2; 7 nucleotides agree with TRBD2. The CDR3 runs 16 residues. Germline CDR1 is SGHAT and CDR2 is FQNNGV. Trimming cost V 0 bases and J 2 bases; bases outside gene matches: 7. CDR3 sequence (DNA): TGTGCCAGCAGCTTAGACCTAGGGAGGGGAACCTACGAGCAGTACTTC. Protein: CASSLDLGRGTYEQYF. Based on the CDR3 plus reference TRBV11-2 and TRBJ2-7, the full variable domain is EAGVAQSPRYKIIEKRQSVAFWCNPISGHATLYWYQQILGQGPKLLIQFQNNGVVDDSQLPKDRFSAERLKGVDSTLKIQPAKLEDSAVYLCASSLDLGRGTYEQYFGPGTRLTVT.

The J gene is TRBJ2-4, the V gene TRBV20-1; 8 nucleotides line up with TRBD1. The assigned J gene may be wrong: the sequence end matches TRBJ2-7 better. The CDR3 has 16 amino acids. CDR1 DFQATT and CDR2 SNEGSKA come from the germline V gene (reference sequence). In DNA form, the CDR3 reads TGCAGTGCTCGTAAAGCCGGGACAGGTGTCACCTACGAGCAGTACTTC. Its translation: CSARKAGTGVTYEQYF.

This clonotype showed up just a few times. J is TRBJ1-1 and V is TRBV29-1; tentative D call: TRBD1 (5 bases). CDR1 is SQVTM and CDR2 is ANQGSEA in the germline V gene. The CDR3 length is 13 residues. The CDR3 spells CSGLRMGDTEAFF. As DNA, the CDR3 is TGCAGTGGCTTGCGAATGGGGGACACTGAAGCTTTCTTT.

This clonotype was observed a few times. J is TRBJ1-2 and V is TRBV12-3 or TRBV12-4, with D uncertain. There are 15 residues in the CDR3. The V gene lost 5 bases and the J gene lost 4 bases, with 17 bases spanning the gap. The CDR3 bases are TGTGCCAGCAGTACCCTAGGGCGGGCCTCCTATGGCTACACCTTC. Protein sequence: CASSTLGRASYGYTF.

The V call is TRBV7-8, the J call TRBJ1-1; D gene ambiguous. The CDR3 loop spans 11 amino acids. With 4 bases removed from V and 6 bases from J, the gap between germline ends came to 6 bases. CDR1 and CDR2 (germline): SGHVS, FQNEAQ. This CDR3 is CASSSGPEAFF. For the CDR3, the DNA is TGTGCCAGCAGCTCCGGCCCTGAAGCTTTCTTT.

Ten or more counts support this clonotype. The chain joins TRBV12-5 to TRBJ2-7, with TRBD2 identical over 9 bases. J was trimmed by 1 base and V by 2 bases; bases with no gene match: 6. This CDR3 has 16 residues. CDR1 LGHNT and CDR2 FRNRAP come from the germline V gene. CDR3 nucleotides: TGTGCTAGTGGTTTGATTAGCGGGGGTCTTTCCTACGAGCAGTACTTC. Its protein is CASGLISGGLSYEQYF.

The gene calls are TRBV20-1 and TRBJ2-1; 7 bases align to TRBD2. CDR1 is DFQATT and CDR2 is SNEGSKA in the germline V gene (reference sequence). The CDR3 covers 15 residues. Trimming took 6 bases from V and 4 from J; bases not matched to a gene: 12. CDR3: CSAPPSSGDYNEQFF. CDR3 sequence (DNA): TGCAGTGCCCCACCCTCAAGCGGGGATTACAATGAGCAGTTCTTC.

A few counts support this clonotype. The rearrangement uses TRBV25-1 and TRBJ2-7; D remains unclear. Germline lookup yields CDR1 MGHDK and CDR2 SYGVNS. Trimming left V 1 base short and J 2 bases short, with 9 bases between. The CDR3 totals 14 residues. The CDR3 reads CASSESGSTYEQYF. The CDR3 DNA follows: TGTGCCAGCAGTGAATCCGGGTCAACCTACGAGCAGTACTTC.

A remark on this clonotype: One end of the junction varies from germline; a read error may be responsible. The chain is built from TRBV19 and TRBJ1-2; D ambiguous. The germline CDR1 and CDR2 sequences are LNHDA and SQIVND (reference sequence). The CDR3 is 15 residues long. The CDR3 bases are TGTGCCAGTAGTATCGGAAAACAGACCAACTATGGCCACACCTTC. Translation: CASSIGKQTNYGHTF.

This clonotype was counted between two and nine times. The chain couples TRBV7-2 to TRBJ1-1; the match to TRBD1 covers 7 bases. The CDR3 loop spans 16 amino acids. Germline CDR1 reads SGHTA; CDR2 reads FQGNSA. V lost 1 base to trimming and J lost 1 base; unmatched junction nucleotides: 6. CDR3 sequence (DNA): TGTGCCAGCAGCTTAGACCCGGGACAGACGAACACTGAAGCTTTCTTT. Translation: CASSLDPGQTNTEAFF.

The genes are TRBV20-1 and TRBJ2-7; D perhaps matches TRBD2 (7 bases). Germline V gene data show CDR1 as DFQATT and CDR2 as SNEGSKA (reference sequence). Trimming took off 3 bases at V and 0 bases at J, with 18 bases between the two ends. The CDR3 runs 16 residues. CDR3 region: CSASRGRAGSSYEQYF. Written as DNA, the CDR3 is TGCAGTGCTAGTCGGGGGCGAGCGGGGAGCTCCTACGAGCAGTACTTC.

The chain carries TRBV5-1 and TRBJ2-2, with no clear D. This CDR3 has 15 residues. V lost 0 bases to trimming and J lost 6 bases, with 12 bases between them. The germline V gene encodes CDR1 SGHRS and CDR2 YFSETQ. The CDR3 DNA reads as TGCGCCAGCAGCTTGGGAACTAATAAACCCGGGGAGCTGTTTTTT. Translated: CASSLGTNKPGELFF.

V gene TRBV7-8 combines with J gene TRBJ2-3; 8 bases agree with TRBD2. CDR3 length equals 15 residues. Germline CDR1 reads SGHVS; CDR2 reads FQNEAQ. V was clipped by 1 base and J by 4 bases; unmatched bases: 4. The DNA for the CDR3 is TGTGCCAGCAGCTTAGACCCGGGAGGGGCAGATACGCAGTATTTT. Translation gives CASSLDPGGADTQYF. Looking up the rest from reference TRBV7-8 and TRBJ2-3 gives the full variable domain: GAGVSQSPRYKVAKRGQDVALRCDPISGHVSLFWYQQALGQGPEFLTYFQNEAQLDKSGLPSDRFFAERPEGSVSTLKIQRTQQEDSAVYLCASSLDPGGADTQYFGPGTRLTVL.

The chain employs TRBV20-1 and TRBJ1-1; TRBD1 agrees at 8 bases. The CDR3 extends over 15 amino acids. Germline CDR1 and CDR2: DFQATT and SNEGSKA (reference sequence). With V trimmed by 2 bases and J by 0 bases, 5 bases remained unmatched. DNA of the CDR3: TGCAGTGCTAGATCCCAGGGGGCGATGAACACTGAAGCTTTCTTT. Amino acid sequence: CSARSQGAMNTEAFF.

This clonotype occurred a few times. This sequence joins TRBV25-1 and TRBJ1-2; D remains unclear. Germline CDR1 is MGHDK and CDR2 is SYGVNS. The CDR3 is 12 residues long. Trimming removed 10 bases at V and 8 bases at J, with 17 bases between. CDR3 in DNA: TGTGCCACTCTGTCCAAGGTACGCGGCTACACCTTC. Translating it yields CATLSKVRGYTF.

Notes on this clonotype: A much larger clone sits a single nucleotide away, making a read error possible. The CDR3 sequence is CSASRSSSGANVLTF. The CDR3 coding sequence is TGCAGTGCTAGTCGCAGCAGCTCTGGGGCCAACGTCCTGACTTTC. The chain combines TRBV20-1 with TRBJ2-6, with no clear D. Trimming removed 3 bases at V and 0 bases at J, with 9 bases between. CDR3 length: 15 residues. Germline CDR1 and CDR2: DFQATT and SNEGSKA (reference sequence).